This T cell receptor (beta chain) appears in the sequencing data of a study of blood T cell repertoires in COVID-19. The V end lost 1 base, the J end lost 3 bases, and 13 bases lay between the germline ends. CDR1 and CDR2 from the germline V gene are MNHEY and SMNVEV (reference sequence). The length of the CDR3 is 15 residues. Produced via immunoSEQ multiplex PCR; TCRdb's table is partial and in-frame only. The data hold tens of thousands of clones, with 65% to 80% observed a single time. The rearrangement links TRBV27 to TRBJ2-7; D perhaps matches TRBD1 (6 bases). Sequenced sample: peripheral blood. The receptor was derived from a man in his sixties with active or convalescent COVID-19. In DNA form, the CDR3 reads TGTGCCAGCAGTTTATTTTCTGAAGGGGGCTACGAGCAGTACTTC. Translated, it gives CASSLFSEGGYEQYF.